A single sample gave rise to the 3 T cell receptor beta chains below, sequenced in a study of OX40 agonist ivuxolimab in advanced cancers. Assay used: immunoSEQ multiplex PCR; TCRdb lists only in-frame clones, some missing. The sample consists of approximately 130,000 clones, approximately 90% of them appearing once. This material consisted of CD4+ or CD8+ T cells sorted from blood, taken in a trial of the OX40 agonist ivuxolimab. The receptors originated from an adult with an advanced solid tumor such as melanoma, head and neck, liver or kidney cancer.

V usage is TRBV19 and J usage is TRBJ1-5; D uncertain. There are 14 residues in the CDR3. Between the trimmed V and J ends, which lost 5 bases and 7 bases, there was a span of 15 bases. Looked up from germline, CDR1 is LNHDA and CDR2 is SQIVND (reference sequence). CDR3 DNA sequence: TGTGCCAGTAGTCCCAGGCCCCTCGGCCAGCCCCAGCATTTT. This codes for CASSPRPLGQPQHF.

This sequence joins TRBV18 and TRBJ2-2, with TRBD1 matching over 7 bases. This CDR3 spans 15 amino acids. Trimming at V came to 0 bases and at J to 12 bases, leaving 10 bases not matched to a gene. Germline assignment: CDR1 KGHSH and CDR2 LQKENI. CDR3 sequence (DNA): TGTGCCAGCTCACCACCCGGGACAGTCCCTGAGAAGCTGTTTTTT. Residues: CASSPPGTVPEKLFF. The full variable domain, in which reference TRBV18 and TRBJ2-2 provide the parts outside the CDR3, is NAGVMQNPRHLVRRRGQEARLRCSPMKGHSHVYWYRQLPEEGLKFMVYLQKENIIDESGMPKERFSAEFPKEGPSILRIQQVVRGDSAAYFCASSPPGTVPEKLFFGEGSRLTVL.

The rearrangement joins TRBV6-5 to TRBJ1-3; D uncertain. Germline V CDR1 and CDR2: MNHEY, SVGAGI. V shed 0 bases and J shed 3 bases, with 12 bases lying between them. The CDR3 is made up of 16 amino acids. CDR3 nucleotides: TGTGCCAGCAGTTACTCCGGGTTGGGTTTTGGAAACACCATATATTTT. Its translation: CASSYSGLGFGNTIYF.